The clone carrying this T cell receptor beta chain was seen a handful of times. Each CDR3 protein gets one entry after TCRdb re-called the RT-PCR reads with MiXCR. The profile shows more than 600,000 distinct CDR3 sequences, approximately 15% of them singletons. Per the germline V gene, CDR1 is SQVTM and CDR2 is ANQGSEA. There are 21 residues in the CDR3. Trimming removed 4 bases from V and 7 bases from J; junction bases left unmatched: 31. This TCR came from a female donor in good health, serving as a healthy control. The V and J genes are TRBV29-1 and TRBJ2-7, with 10 bases identical to TRBD1. The sample taken for sequencing was memory CD4+ T cells from blood. CDR3 bases: TGCAGCGTTGGAGATTTGGTGGCCCCGGTCAACGCGGGACAGGGGCGCGGTGAGCAGTACTTC. Translation gives CSVGDLVAPVNAGQGRGEQYF.